This TCR beta chain appears in the sequencing data of a study of blood T cells in healthy people across ages. A second PCR, run for 7 to 11 cycles, used a sample-barcoded 5' primer plus a J-beta primer mix. Tagging of each cDNA molecule was performed by a template-switch adaptor with 12 random nucleotides. TCRdb re-analysed the 5' RACE reads in MiXCR, keeping a single row per CDR3 protein. The sample consists of some 730,000 distinct CDR3 sequences, 22% of them appearing once. Details on this clonotype: The antigen is unknown.

Broader study findings: Long-lived donors had more naive CD4+ cells and higher diversity than aged donors.

This CDR3 comprises 15 residues. Per germline, CDR1 MNHEY and CDR2 SVGAGI. The ends were cut back, 0 bases at V and 0 bases at J, with 9 bases in the middle. This TCR came from a man aged 65-85 years in good health. The chain employs TRBV6-5 and TRBJ2-7; D not resolved. The sequenced sample consisted of blood. This CDR3 reads CASSYSNTFSYEQYF. The CDR3 DNA reads TGTGCCAGCAGTTACTCGAACACCTTCTCCTACGAGCAGTACTTC.